What follows are 13 T cell receptor beta chains derived from one specimen sequenced in a study of cytomegalovirus exposure and HLA in healthy donors. Primers for the PCR totalled 60 Vbeta and 13 Jbeta. Profiled with immunoSEQ multiplex PCR; TCRdb holds only in-frame clones, not every one. The sample comprises roughly 130,000 clones, approximately 80% of which are singletons, and around 11% rests with the top ten. The material sequenced was PBMCs. These receptors came from a male donor in good health and CMV-seropositive.

In DNA, the CDR3 is TGCGCCAGCGGGCCAGGAAGGTTTTTCTACAATGAGCAGTTCTTC. Encoded protein: CASGPGRFFYNEQFF. The rearrangement links TRBV4-3 to TRBJ2-1; D call uncertain. V shed 8 bases and J shed 3 bases, with 17 bases lying between them. CDR3 length: 15 residues. CDR1 and CDR2 from the germline V gene are LGHNA and YSLEER.

As concerns this clone: Mismatch with germline at one junction end may stem from a read error. The gene calls are TRBV7-9 and TRBJ2-7; TRBD1 agrees at 9 bases. The CDR3 sequence is 19 residues long. Germline assignment: CDR1 SEHNR and CDR2 FQNEAQ (reference sequence). In DNA, the CDR3 is TGTTCCAGCAGCTCGCGAACGGGGAGCAGACAGGGGGGCTCCTACGAGCAGTACTTC. Translation: CSSSSRTGSRQGGSYEQYF.

This chain uses TRBV7-8 with TRBJ2-1; D perhaps matches TRBD2 (6 bases). Germline lookup yields CDR1 SGHVS and CDR2 FQNEAQ. Trimming cost V 2 bases and J 7 bases, with 15 bases left between them. The CDR3 is 15 amino acids. The CDR3 sequence: CASSLRRAVSNEQFF. CDR3 DNA sequence: TGTGCCAGCAGCTTAAGGAGGGCCGTGAGTAATGAGCAGTTCTTC. Full variable domain (rest looked up from reference TRBV7-8 and TRBJ2-1): GAGVSQSPRYKVAKRGQDVALRCDPISGHVSLFWYQQALGQGPEFLTYFQNEAQLDKSGLPSDRFFAERPEGSVSTLKIQRTQQEDSAVYLCASSLRRAVSNEQFFGPGTRLTVL.

This rearrangement joins TRBV27 to TRBJ2-1, with a weak D call TRBD2 (5 bases). V lost 9 bases and J 6 bases, leaving 15 bases between the germline ends. CDR3 length: 13 amino acids. Germline CDR1 and CDR2: MNHEY and SMNVEV (reference sequence). CDR3 amino acids: CASVGGSPNEQFF. CDR3 nucleotide sequence: TGTGCCAGTGTCGGCGGGTCCCCCAATGAGCAGTTCTTC.

V is TRBV27 and J is TRBJ2-7, with 11 bases fitting TRBD2. With V trimmed by 8 bases and J by 4 bases, 10 bases remained unmatched. CDR1 is MNHEY and CDR2 is SMNVEV in the germline V gene (reference sequence). The CDR3 loop spans 15 amino acids. As DNA, the CDR3 is TGTGCCAGCGGGGCGCTAGCGGGAGGTCGATACGAGCAGTACTTC. Its protein product is CASGALAGGRYEQYF.

The chain joins TRBV28 to TRBJ2-3, with 9 bases fitting TRBD2. CDR1 is MDHEN, CDR2 SYDVKM, per germline. CDR3 length: 15 amino acids. With 5 bases clipped from V and 1 base from J, the junction kept 4 bases outside the gene matches. The CDR3 loop is CASSTGLAGTDTQYF. Written as DNA, the CDR3 is TGTGCCAGCAGTACGGGACTAGCAGGCACAGATACGCAGTATTTT.

This sequence joins TRBV19 and TRBJ1-5; TRBD1 aligns across 9 bases. The germline CDR1 and CDR2 sequences are LNHDA and SQIVND (reference sequence). V was pared by 8 bases and J by 5 bases, with 10 bases of the junction left unmatched. This CDR3 spans 15 amino acids. CDR3 nucleotides: TGTGCCAGTGGACAGGGGTTCCGGACAGATCAGCCCCAGCATTTT. Translating it yields CASGQGFRTDQPQHF.

This chain links TRBV7-9 with TRBJ2-7, with 11 bases aligning to TRBD1. J lost 3 bases, V lost 5 bases, and 6 bases had no gene match. CDR1 is SEHNR and CDR2 is FQNEAQ in the germline V gene (reference sequence). The CDR3 is 15 residues long. CDR3 protein: CASSSGQGAGYEQYF. The CDR3 nucleotides are TGTGCCAGCAGCAGCGGACAGGGGGCCGGCTACGAGCAGTACTTC.

The chain links TRBV28 to TRBJ1-4, with 10 bases fitting TRBD1. With V trimmed by 5 bases and J by 3 bases, 0 bases remained unmatched. The CDR3 covers 14 residues. CDR1 is MDHEN and CDR2 is SYDVKM in the germline V gene. CDR3 protein: CASSGTGANEKLFF. In DNA, the CDR3 is TGTGCCAGCAGTGGGACAGGGGCTAATGAAAAACTGTTTTTT. Full variable domain (remainder filled in from reference TRBV28 and TRBJ1-4): DVKVTQSSRYLVKRTGEKVFLECVQDMDHENMFWYRQDPGLGLRLIYFSYDVKMKEKGDIPEGYSVSREKKERFSLILESASTNQTSMYLCASSGTGANEKLFFGSGTQLSVL.

The J gene is TRBJ2-5, the V gene TRBV27, with 10 nucleotides matching TRBD2. V lost 3 bases and J lost 5; bases outside the gene matches: 6. CDR3 length: 15 amino acids. Germline V gene data show CDR1 as MNHEY and CDR2 as SMNVEV (reference sequence). In DNA, the CDR3 is TGTGCCAGCAGTTTGCTAGCGGGAGATACGGAGACCCAGTACTTC. Its translation is CASSLLAGDTETQYF.

This rearrangement joins TRBV28 to TRBJ1-2; 7 bases match TRBD1. Germline V lookup: CDR1 MDHEN, CDR2 SYDVKM. The CDR3 covers 12 residues. The J segment lost 6 bases and the V segment lost 6 bases, leaving 4 bases of the junction unmatched. The DNA of the CDR3 is TGTGCCAGCAGGGACAGGTTAAATGGCTACACCTTC. Its translation is CASRDRLNGYTF.

The chain uses TRBV6-6 and TRBJ1-3; D might be TRBD1 (6 bases). V lost 1 base and J lost 0, with 7 bases in between. The CDR3 totals 15 residues. The germline CDR1 and CDR2 sequences are MNHNY and SVGAGI (reference sequence). CDR3 protein: CASSYWDTSGNTIYF. In DNA, the CDR3 is TGTGCCAGCAGTTACTGGGACACCTCTGGAAACACCATATATTTT.

This clone was seen just once. The chain combines TRBV28 with TRBJ2-2, with 10 positions matching TRBD2. The germline CDR1 and CDR2 sequences are MDHEN and SYDVKM. CDR3 length equals 18 residues. After removal of 2 bases from V and 2 bases from J, the junction contained 8 bases not matched to a gene. In DNA, the CDR3 is TGTGCCAGCAGTTTAGAAGGACTAGCGGAAATTAACACCGGGGAGCTGTTTTTT. It encodes CASSLEGLAEINTGELFF. Based on the CDR3 plus reference TRBV28 and TRBJ2-2, the full variable domain is DVKVTQSSRYLVKRTGEKVFLECVQDMDHENMFWYRQDPGLGLRLIYFSYDVKMKEKGDIPEGYSVSREKKERFSLILESASTNQTSMYLCASSLEGLAEINTGELFFGEGSRLTVL.